This TCR delta chain was observed in a study of gamma-delta chains in newborns, infants, children (dated by TCRdb to about 2019). The study in broad terms: In the study title, it is stated that polyclonal expansion of innate gammadelta T cells is driven by microbial exposure immediately after birth. Right after human newborns were born, the researchers looked at the way microbial exposure shaped their populations of innate gammadelta T cells.

Comment on this clone: Its binding antigen is unknown. Per-nucleotide qualities are absent, and no much larger clonotype sits a single base away.

Sequencing was carried out with an Illumina MiSeq. In TCRdb, clones were called once more from the public reads by CATT, and rows of identical DNA were later combined. Counted in this sample were about 4,900 delta-chain clones; under 3% of them appeared once. The top ten constitute roughly an eighth of the sample. Trimming accounts for 5 bases at V and 6 bases at J, while the number of junction bases matched to no gene is 13. The CDR3 covers 16 residues, taking in both the cysteine and the phenylalanine. The only DNA kept is the CDR3, 48 bases in frame from the first base. Based on the germline V gene (reference sequence), the CDR1 and CDR2 sequences are TVYSNPD and GDNSRS.

The V gene is TRDV3 and the J gene is TRDJ2, with 12 junctional bases fitting TRDD3. The specimen sequenced was blood. The TCR originated in a child who was a newborn, infant or young child, either healthy, febrile or measles-vaccinated (not recorded which). The CDR3 region: CAVGLPGGYGAAQLFF. The nucleotides read TGTGCCGTAGGCCTTCCTGGGGGATACGGGGCAGCACAACTCTTCTTT.